This T cell receptor beta chain was identified in a study of shared clonotypes between healthy human individuals (dated by TCRdb to 2018 to 2021). Background on the whole study: The cohort included three men and two women between 18 and 49 years of age. For each donor, CD4 naive and CD4 memory were each given three plates, CD8 naive was given two plates, and CD8 memory was given one plate. The study deeply sequenced blood TCR repertoires of about 5 healthy adults to estimate repertoire size and the extent of clonotype sharing between individuals. Different laboratories and diverse techniques were used to prepare libraries and sequence TCR repertoires, to increase sequencing depth and limit assay-specific biases. Between about 0.94 and 8.9 billion PBMCs per donor were obtained by leukapheresis. What the research found in general, with its limitations: Estimated clonotype richness was generally larger for naive than for memory subsets. Higher generation probabilities were observed for clonotypes shared by all four sorted-subset donors than for non-shared clonotypes. Pairwise subsampling led to the expectation that sequencing depth would affect the degree of clonotype sharing among donors. The genetic and exposure-history diversity represented was limited by the small number of donors. Incomplete sequencing was indicated by rarefaction of sorted-subset datasets, despite the large sequencing depth. Sharing across a few donors was observed for about 5% of naive CD4, 3.5% of naive CD8, over 2% of memory CD4, and about 0.4% of memory CD8 clonotypes. Sampling was restricted to blood, and TCR repertoires in tissues likely differ from the TCR repertoires found in blood.

The donors were healthy, HIV-negative adults with no recently reported acute infections or vaccinations. Every donor was a Caucasian adult residing in Nashville, Tennessee, USA. Magnetic negative selection was used to enrich CD4+ T cells, after which naive cells were positively selected on CD45RA and the negative fraction became the memory subset. After blood collection by leukapheresis, PBMCs were isolated using Ficoll-Histopaque density gradient centrifugation and then cryopreserved in the vapor phase of liquid nitrogen. Analytical flow cytometry was used to check the purity and quantity of each magnetically sorted T cell population. From each sorted fraction, genomic DNA was isolated and quantified by UV absorbance on a Nanodrop 2000c. A word on this clone: Its recognized antigen is unknown. Per-base quality was not reported, and no clone a single base away is much larger than it.

TCR CDR3 regions were amplified from genomic DNA by multiplex PCR using the deep immunoSEQ assay. Extracted genomic DNA from each cell subset was distributed evenly across all wells of several immunoSEQ 96-well plates, and each plate was treated as a replicate. Each replicate PCR for sorted subsets received about 220 ng genomic DNA, equal to tens of thousands of T cell genomes. The purified libraries were quantified using a Qubit 3.0 fluorometer, sized with a Bioanalyzer 2100, and then quantified again using the KAPA Library Quantification kit. Each immunoSEQ 96-well plate was sequenced on its own single-read 150-cycle Illumina NextSeq 550 flow cell. The study's own analysis went as follows. Because the immunoSEQ output held only junctional sequences and lacked quality scores, the filtering could not match the filtering applied to full-length reads. Sequences were annotated with PyIR, a Python wrapper for IgBLAST v1.9, using IMGT germline references to assign V/J genes and CDR3. Reads were removed for weak V/J assignments (E-value above 1e-6), missing CDR3, stop codons, out-of-frame junctions, or ambiguous translated residues. V3J clonotypes were defined as sequences sharing an identical inferred V gene, J gene, and CDR3 amino acid sequence. Percentage overlap between repertoires was calculated by dividing the number of shared unique clonotypes by the size of the smaller repertoire. Three approaches were used to assess repertoire richness: RTK rarefaction, the Chao1 estimator, and Recon v2.1 estimates of unobserved clonotypes. OLGA was used to compute generation probabilities for all TCRbeta clonotypes that the gDNA method yielded from four donors. Drawn from immuneACCESS, this table holds only the in-frame rearrangements with V and J called that TCRdb kept. Clones are partly lost; checked studies trace under half to an unresolved V gene and leave the rest unexplained. Clone size and V and J calls were adopted from that table, with D and trimming inferred from the DNA. The sample records about 2 million clones, 95% of which are singletons. The ten largest clones add up to 0.1% to 0.15% of the sample.

This sequence originates from a man aged 18 to 29 in good health. The material sequenced was naive CD4+ T cells sorted from blood. The label giving this sample's cell subset or site can be read as: CD45RA+ positively selected.

The CDR3: CASSPQVGNYGYTF. The DNA sequence is TGTGCCAGTAGTCCTCAGGTGGGAAACTATGGCTACACCTTC. The chain is made from TRBV19 and TRBJ1-2; the D segment cannot be called with confidence. CDR1 and CDR2 are drawn from the germline V gene (reference sequence): LNHDA, SQIVND. There are 14 amino acids in the CDR3, from cysteine to phenylalanine inclusive. The sequence is cut down to CDR3 DNA, 42 bases in frame from base 1. Trimming removed 5 bases from V and 2 bases from J, leaving 12 bases between the germline ends.